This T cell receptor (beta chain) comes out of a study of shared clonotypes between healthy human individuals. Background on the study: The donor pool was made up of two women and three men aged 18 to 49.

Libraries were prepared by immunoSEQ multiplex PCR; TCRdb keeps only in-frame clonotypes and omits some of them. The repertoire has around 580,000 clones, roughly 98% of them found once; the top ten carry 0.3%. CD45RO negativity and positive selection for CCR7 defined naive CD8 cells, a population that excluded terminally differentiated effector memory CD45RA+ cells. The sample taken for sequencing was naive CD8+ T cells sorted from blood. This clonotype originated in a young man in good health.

DNA of the CDR3: TGTGCCAGCAGAGTTGGGACAAATGGGCCCCAAGAGACCCAGTACTTC. Residues: CASRVGTNGPQETQYF. V and J are TRBV13 and TRBJ2-5, with D tentatively TRBD1 (6 bases). V dropped 6 bases and J dropped 1 base, with 18 bases sitting between them. The CDR3 length is 16 residues. In germline, CDR1 is PRHDT, CDR2 FYEKMQ (reference sequence).